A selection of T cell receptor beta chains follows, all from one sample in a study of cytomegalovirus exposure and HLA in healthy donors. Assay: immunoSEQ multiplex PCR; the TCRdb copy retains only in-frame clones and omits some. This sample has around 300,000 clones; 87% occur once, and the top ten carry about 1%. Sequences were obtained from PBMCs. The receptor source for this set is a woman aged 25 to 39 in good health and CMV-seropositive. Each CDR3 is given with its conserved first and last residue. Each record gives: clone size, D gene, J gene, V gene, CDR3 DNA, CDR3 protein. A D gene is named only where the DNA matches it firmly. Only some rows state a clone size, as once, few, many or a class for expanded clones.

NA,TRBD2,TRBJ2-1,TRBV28,TGTGCCAGCAGTTTCTCCGGGACTAGCAATACCTACAATGAGCGGCAGTTCTTC,CASSFSGTSNTYNERQFF
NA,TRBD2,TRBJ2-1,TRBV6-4,TGTGCCAGCAGCATGACTAGCGGCTCCTACAATGAGCAGTTCTTC,CASSMTSGSYNEQFF
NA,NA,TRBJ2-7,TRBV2,TGTGCCAGCATTCGGACACTGCAGTACTTC,CASIRTLQYF
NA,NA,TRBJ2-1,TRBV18,TGTGCCAGCTCACCACAGCTTGAGCACAATGAGCAGTTCTTC,CASSPQLEHNEQFF
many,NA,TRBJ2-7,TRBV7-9,TGTGCCAGCAGCAGTTACTACGAGCAGTACTTC,CASSSYYEQYF
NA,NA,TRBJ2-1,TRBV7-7,TGTGCCAGCAGCTTAGGAGGTTGGGACTACAATGAGCAGTTCTTC,CASSLGGWDYNEQFF
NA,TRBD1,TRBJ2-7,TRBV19,TGTGCCAGTAGTCCGGGACAGTCCTACGAGCAGTACTTC,CASSPGQSYEQYF
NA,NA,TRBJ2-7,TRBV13,TGTGCCAGCAGCAAGGACCGGAGGGCCTACGAGCAGTACTTC,CASSKDRRAYEQYF
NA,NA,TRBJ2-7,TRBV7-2,TGTGCCAGCAGCTTAGTAGGGCAGTCCTACGAGCAGTACTTC,CASSLVGQSYEQYF
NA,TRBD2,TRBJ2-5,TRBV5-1,TGCGCCAGCAGCGATACAAAACTAGCGGGAGGCGCAGAGACCCAGTACTTC,CASSDTKLAGGAETQYF
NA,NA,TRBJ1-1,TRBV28,TGTGCCAGCAGTCCCTGGGACGCGGCCGAAGCTTTCTTT,CASSPWDAAEAFF
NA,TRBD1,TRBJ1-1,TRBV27,TGTGCCAGCAGTTTACGCTCCGGGACAGGGGGCTTGAACACTGAAGCTTTCTTT,CASSLRSGTGGLNTEAFF
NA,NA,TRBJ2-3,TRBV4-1,TGCGCCAGCAGCCAAGCTGGGGATACGCAGTATTTT,CASSQAGDTQYF
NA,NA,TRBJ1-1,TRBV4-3,TGCGCCAGCAGCCAACGCGGACAGAACACTGAAGCTTTCTTT,CASSQRGQNTEAFF
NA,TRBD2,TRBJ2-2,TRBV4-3,TGCGCCAGCAGCCAAGCGGGAGGAGCGAACACCGGGGAGCTGTTTTTT,CASSQAGGANTGELFF
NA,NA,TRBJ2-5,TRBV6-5,TGTGCCAGCACTCGGTCACCCGAAAACCAAGAGACCCAGTACTTC,CASTRSPENQETQYF
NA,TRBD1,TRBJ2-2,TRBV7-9,TGTGCCAGCAGCCCTACCCGACAGGGGGCAAGCGGGGAGCTGTTTTTT,CASSPTRQGASGELFF
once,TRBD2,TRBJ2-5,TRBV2,TGTGCCAGCAGTGAAGCTGGGGCGGGGGGGCAAGAGACCCAGTACTTC,CASSEAGAGGQETQYF
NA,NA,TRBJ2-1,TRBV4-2,TGTGCCAGCAGCCAAGATATCGCGCGGCCCAACAATGAGCAGTTCTTC,CASSQDIARPNNEQFF
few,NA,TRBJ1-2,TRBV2,TGTGCCAGCAGTGAATCAAGACACAACGACGGCTACACCTTC,CASSESRHNDGYTF
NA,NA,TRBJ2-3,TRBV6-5,TGTGCCAGCAGTCTTGGGGGGACAGATACGCAGTATTTT,CASSLGGTDTQYF
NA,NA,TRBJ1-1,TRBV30,TGTGCCTGGAGTCCTCCACAGGGAAGGAACACTGAAGCTTTCTTT,CAWSPPQGRNTEAFF
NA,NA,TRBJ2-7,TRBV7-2,TGTGCCAGCAGCTCCGTCAAGCCAGGGAGCCCCGACGAGCAGTACTTC,CASSSVKPGSPDEQYF
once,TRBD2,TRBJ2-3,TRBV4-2,TGTGCCAGCAGCACCCCGGGACTAGCAGGCACAGATACGCAGTATTTT,CASSTPGLAGTDTQYF
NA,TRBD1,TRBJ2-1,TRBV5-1,TGCGCCAGCAGTCGGGACAGCTACAATGAGCAGTTCTTC,CASSRDSYNEQFF
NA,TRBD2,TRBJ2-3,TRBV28,TGTGCCAGCAGTTTTCCAGCGGGGGCCGATACGCAGTATTTT,CASSFPAGADTQYF
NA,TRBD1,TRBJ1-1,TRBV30,TGTGCCTGGGGCGGGGACAGCATGAACACTGAAGCTTTCTTT,CAWGGDSMNTEAFF
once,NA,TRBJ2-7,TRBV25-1,TGTGCCAGCAGTGAAAAGGCGCGAAAGGGCTCCTACGAGCAGTACTTC,CASSEKARKGSYEQYF
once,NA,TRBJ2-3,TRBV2,TGTGCCAGCAGTGGAGGGGCGTTGGGCACAGATACGCAGTATTTT,CASSGGALGTDTQYF
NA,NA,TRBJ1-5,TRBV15,TGTGCCACCAGCAGAGACATTTTAAGGAGCAATCAGCCCCAGCATTTT,CATSRDILRSNQPQHF
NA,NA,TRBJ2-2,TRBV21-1,TGTGCCAGCAGCAAAGCGCTCTGCCGGACAGGGGGTACCGGGGAGCTGTTTTTT,CASSKALCRTGGTGELFF
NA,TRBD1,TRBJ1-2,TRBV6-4,TGTGCCAGCAGTGACCCCACAGGGGGCGGATTAGGTGGCTACACCTTC,CASSDPTGGGLGGYTF
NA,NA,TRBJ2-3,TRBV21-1,TGTGCCAGCAGCAAGGACTTCACAGATACGCAGTATTTT,CASSKDFTDTQYF
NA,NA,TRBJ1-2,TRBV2,TGTGCCAGCAGTGATTCGGGTCGCGAGGGCTATGGCTACACCTTC,CASSDSGREGYGYTF
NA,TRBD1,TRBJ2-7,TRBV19,TGTGCCAGTAGTATGGGACAGGCATACTACGAGCAGTACTTC,CASSMGQAYYEQYF
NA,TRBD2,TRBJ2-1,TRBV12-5,TGTGCTAGTGGTTTGCCTTGGGCCAGCGGGGCCTACAATGAGCAGTTCTTC,CASGLPWASGAYNEQFF
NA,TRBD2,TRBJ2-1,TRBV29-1,TGCAGCGTAGACCCTTTCCTAGCGGGAGTAACTGAGCAGTTCTTC,CSVDPFLAGVTEQFF
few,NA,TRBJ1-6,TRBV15,TGTGCCACCAGCAGGGTGGGAGGCAGGGCCAATTCACCCCTCCACTTT,CATSRVGGRANSPLHF
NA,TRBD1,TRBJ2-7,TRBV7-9,TGTGCCAGCAGCTACTTGCGGGGACAGGGCACCTACGAGCAGTACTTC,CASSYLRGQGTYEQYF
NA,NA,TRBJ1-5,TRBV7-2,TGTGCCAGCAGCGCCCCCGGGGGCCAGCCCCAGCATTTT,CASSAPGGQPQHF
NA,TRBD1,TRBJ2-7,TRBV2,TGTGCCAGCAGTGTAGCCGGACAGGGGATTGAGCAGTACTTC,CASSVAGQGIEQYF
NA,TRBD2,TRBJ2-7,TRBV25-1,TGTGCCAGCAGTGAATCGATGGGACTAGCGGGATCCGAGCAGTACTTC,CASSESMGLAGSEQYF
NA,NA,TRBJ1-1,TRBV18,TGTGCCAGCTCACCATTCCGGAAGGGCACTGAAGCTTTCTTT,CASSPFRKGTEAFF
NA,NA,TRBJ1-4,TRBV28,TGTGCCAGCAGTATGGGGCAGGGGCGAGAGGAAAAACTGTTTTTT,CASSMGQGREEKLFF
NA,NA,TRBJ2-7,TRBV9,TGTGCCAGCAGCCCGGACCAGTCCTACGAGCAGTACTTC,CASSPDQSYEQYF
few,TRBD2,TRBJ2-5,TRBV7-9,TGTGCCAGCAGCTTACCCTCCGCGCGGGAGACGTGGGGGAAAGAGACCCAGTACTTC,CASSLPSARETWGKETQYF
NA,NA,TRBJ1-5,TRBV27,TGTGCCAGCAGTAGACGGGACCCAAGCAATCAGCCCCAGCATTTT,CASSRRDPSNQPQHF
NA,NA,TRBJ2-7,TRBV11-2,TGTGCCAGCAGCTCCTGGACAGAGAACTCCTACGAGCAGTACTTC,CASSSWTENSYEQYF
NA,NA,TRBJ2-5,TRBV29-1,TGCAGCGTCCCCAAGCAAGAGACCCAGTACTTC,CSVPKQETQYF
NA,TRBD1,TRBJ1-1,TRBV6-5,TGTGCCAGCAGAGGGACATACCAGGGGGGCACTGAAGCTTTCTTT,CASRGTYQGGTEAFF
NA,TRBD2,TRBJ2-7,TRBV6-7,TGTGCCAGCAGTTACCCCCGGACGGAGGAGGCGGGGGGGGGTGCCTACGAGCAGTACTTC,CASSYPRTEEAGGGAYEQYF
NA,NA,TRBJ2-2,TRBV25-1,TGTGCCAGCAGTGAATATAGGGGGGGCACCGGGGAGCTGTTTTTT,CASSEYRGGTGELFF
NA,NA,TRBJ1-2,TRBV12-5,TGTGCTAGTGGTTTGGTTTCTGTGGGGACTAACTATGGCTACACCTTC,CASGLVSVGTNYGYTF
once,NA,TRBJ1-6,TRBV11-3,TGTGCCAGCAGCTTAGGTGGAGGGGGTAATTCACCCCTCCACTTT,CASSLGGGGNSPLHF
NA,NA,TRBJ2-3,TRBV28,TGTGCCAGCAGTTCCCCAACAGATACGCAGTATTTT,CASSSPTDTQYF
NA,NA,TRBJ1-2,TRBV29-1,TGCAGCGTTGAATGGTCAAGTGGCTACACCTTC,CSVEWSSGYTF